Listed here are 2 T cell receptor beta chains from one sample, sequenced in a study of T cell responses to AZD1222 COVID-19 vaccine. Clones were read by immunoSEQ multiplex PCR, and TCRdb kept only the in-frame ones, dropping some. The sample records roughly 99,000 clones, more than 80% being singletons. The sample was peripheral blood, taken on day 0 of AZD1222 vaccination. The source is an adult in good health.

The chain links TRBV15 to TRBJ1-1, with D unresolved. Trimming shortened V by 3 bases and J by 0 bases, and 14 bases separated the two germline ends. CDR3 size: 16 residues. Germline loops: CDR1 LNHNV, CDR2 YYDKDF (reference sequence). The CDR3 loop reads CATSRDGRSMNTEAFF. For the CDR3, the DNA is TGTGCCACCAGCAGGGACGGACGGTCAATGAACACTGAAGCTTTCTTT.

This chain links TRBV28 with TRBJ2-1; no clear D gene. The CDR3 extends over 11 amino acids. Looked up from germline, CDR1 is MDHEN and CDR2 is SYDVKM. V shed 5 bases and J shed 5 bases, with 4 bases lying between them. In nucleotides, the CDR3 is TGTGCCAGCAGTGGGAACAATGAGCAGTTCTTC. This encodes CASSGNNEQFF.